This paragraph reports one T cell receptor (beta chain). Sequencing was performed with immunoSEQ multiplex PCR; in TCRdb, only in-frame clones are kept and a portion is missing. The sample consists of fewer than 75,000 clones, about 93% of them appearing once. This sample is drawn from a study of T cell responses to AZD1222 COVID-19 vaccine. The CDR3 has 13 amino acids. V gave up 1 base and J gave up 4 bases, with 5 bases separating them. The germline V gene encodes CDR1 MDHEN and CDR2 SYDVKM. This chain joins TRBV28 and TRBJ1-3, with D uncertain. The sequence derives from an adult who received the MenACWY meningococcal vaccine as a control. This material consisted of peripheral blood, taken 28 days after the second dose of the MenACWY control vaccine. The CDR3, as DNA: TGTGCCAGCAGTTTATTTGGGGGAAACACCATATATTTT. Translating it yields CASSLFGGNTIYF.